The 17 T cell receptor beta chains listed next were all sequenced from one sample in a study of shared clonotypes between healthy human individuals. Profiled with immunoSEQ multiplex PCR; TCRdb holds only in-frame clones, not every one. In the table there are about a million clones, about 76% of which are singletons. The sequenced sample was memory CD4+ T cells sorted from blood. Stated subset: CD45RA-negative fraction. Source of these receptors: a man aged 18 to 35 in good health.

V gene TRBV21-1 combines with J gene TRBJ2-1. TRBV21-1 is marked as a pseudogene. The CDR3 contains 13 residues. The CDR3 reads CASSGGGNNEQFF. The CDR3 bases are TGTGCCAGCAGCGGGGGTGGGAACAATGAGCAGTTCTTC.

This CDR3 is CASSAGTTPTIYF. The CDR3 DNA is TGTGCCAGCAGCGCTGGGACAACTCCTACCATATATTTT. The chain employs TRBV7-9 and TRBJ1-3; D might be TRBD1 (6 bases). Germline CDR1 SEHNR, CDR2 FQNEAQ (reference sequence). The CDR3 loop spans 13 amino acids. The V end was cut by 5 bases, the J end by 10 bases, with 15 bases between.

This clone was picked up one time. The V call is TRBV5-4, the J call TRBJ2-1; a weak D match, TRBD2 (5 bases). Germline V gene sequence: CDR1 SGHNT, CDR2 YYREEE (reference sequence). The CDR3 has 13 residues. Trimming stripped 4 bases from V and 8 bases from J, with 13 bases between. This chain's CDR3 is CASSATTSYEQFF. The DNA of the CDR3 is TGTGCCAGCAGCGCCACCACTAGTTATGAGCAGTTCTTC.

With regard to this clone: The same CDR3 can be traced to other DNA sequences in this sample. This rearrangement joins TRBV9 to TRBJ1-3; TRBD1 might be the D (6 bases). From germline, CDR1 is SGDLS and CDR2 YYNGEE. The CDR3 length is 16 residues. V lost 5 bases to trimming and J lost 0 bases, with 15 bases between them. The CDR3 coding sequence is TGTGCCAGCAGTGGGGGCCAGGGGTACTCTGGAAACACCATATATTTT. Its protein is CASSGGQGYSGNTIYF.

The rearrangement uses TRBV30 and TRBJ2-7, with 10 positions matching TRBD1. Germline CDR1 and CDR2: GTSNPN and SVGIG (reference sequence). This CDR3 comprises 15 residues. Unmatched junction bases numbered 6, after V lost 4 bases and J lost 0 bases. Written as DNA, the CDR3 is TGTGCCTGGACGCTGGGACAGGGGCCCTCCTACGAGCAGTACTTC. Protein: CAWTLGQGPSYEQYF.

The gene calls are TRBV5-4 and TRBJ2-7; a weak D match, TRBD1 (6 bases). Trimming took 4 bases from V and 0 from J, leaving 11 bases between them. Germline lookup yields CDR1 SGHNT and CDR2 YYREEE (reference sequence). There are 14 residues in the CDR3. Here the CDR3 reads CASSVDRYSYEQYF. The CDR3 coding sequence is TGTGCCAGCAGCGTAGACAGGTACTCCTACGAGCAGTACTTC.

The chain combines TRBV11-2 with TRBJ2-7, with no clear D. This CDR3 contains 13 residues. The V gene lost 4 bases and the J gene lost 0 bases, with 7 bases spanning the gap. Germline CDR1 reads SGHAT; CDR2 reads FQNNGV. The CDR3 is CASSWSLSYEQYF. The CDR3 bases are TGTGCCAGCAGCTGGAGCCTCTCCTACGAGCAGTACTTC.

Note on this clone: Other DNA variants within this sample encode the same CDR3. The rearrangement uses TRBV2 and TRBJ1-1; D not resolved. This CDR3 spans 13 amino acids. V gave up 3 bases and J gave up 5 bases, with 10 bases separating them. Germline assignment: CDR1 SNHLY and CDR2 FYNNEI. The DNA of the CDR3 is TGTGCCAGCAGTGACGTGAGGGTTACTGAAGCTTTCTTT. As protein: CASSDVRVTEAFF.

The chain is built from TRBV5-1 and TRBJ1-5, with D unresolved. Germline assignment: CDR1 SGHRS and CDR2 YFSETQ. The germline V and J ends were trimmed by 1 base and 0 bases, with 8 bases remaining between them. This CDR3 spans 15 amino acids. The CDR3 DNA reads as TGCGCCAGCAGCTTGTCGGGTCTTAGCAATCAGCCCCAGCATTTT. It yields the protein CASSLSGLSNQPQHF.

The CDR3 is CASSDPSGGQYNEQFF. The CDR3 region has the DNA TGTGCCAGCAGCGACCCTAGCGGGGGCCAGTACAATGAGCAGTTCTTC. The V gene is TRBV7-3, the J gene TRBJ2-1; 10 positions match TRBD2. The CDR3 sequence is 16 residues long. Trimming cost V 5 bases and J 4 bases; bases outside gene matches: 8. Looked up from germline, CDR1 is SGHTA and CDR2 is FQGTGA.

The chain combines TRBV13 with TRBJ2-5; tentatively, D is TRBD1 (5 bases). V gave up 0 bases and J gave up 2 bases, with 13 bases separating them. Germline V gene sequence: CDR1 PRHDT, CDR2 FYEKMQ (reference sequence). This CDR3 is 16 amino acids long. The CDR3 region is CASSLGPLGLQETQYF. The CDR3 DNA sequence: TGTGCCAGCAGCTTAGGCCCATTGGGGCTGCAAGAGACCCAGTACTTC.

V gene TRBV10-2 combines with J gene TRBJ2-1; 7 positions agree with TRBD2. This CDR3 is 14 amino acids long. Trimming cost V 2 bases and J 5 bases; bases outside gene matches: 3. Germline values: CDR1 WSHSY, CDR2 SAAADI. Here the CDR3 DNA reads TGCGCCAGCAGTGAGGTGGGGGGGAACAATGAGCAGTTCTTC. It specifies CASSEVGGNNEQFF.

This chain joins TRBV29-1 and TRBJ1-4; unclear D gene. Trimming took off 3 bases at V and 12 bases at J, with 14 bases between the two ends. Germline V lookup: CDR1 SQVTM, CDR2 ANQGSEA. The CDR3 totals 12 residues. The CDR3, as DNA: TGCAGCGTTGACATACCGGGCGGAGAACTGTTTTTT. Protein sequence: CSVDIPGGELFF.

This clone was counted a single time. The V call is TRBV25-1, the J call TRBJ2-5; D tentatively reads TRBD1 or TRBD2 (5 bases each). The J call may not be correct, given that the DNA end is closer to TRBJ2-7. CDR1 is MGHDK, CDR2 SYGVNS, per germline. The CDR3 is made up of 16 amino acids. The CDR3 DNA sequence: TGTGCCAGCAGTGAAGCAAAGGGGAGAAGCTCCTACGAGCAGTACTTC. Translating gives CASSEAKGRSSYEQYF.

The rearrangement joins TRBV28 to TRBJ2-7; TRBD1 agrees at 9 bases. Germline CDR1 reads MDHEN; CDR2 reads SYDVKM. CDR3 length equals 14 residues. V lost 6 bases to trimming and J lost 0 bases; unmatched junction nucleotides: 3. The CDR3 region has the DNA TGTGCCAGCAGAACAGGGGGCACCTCCTACGAGCAGTACTTC. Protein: CASRTGGTSYEQYF.

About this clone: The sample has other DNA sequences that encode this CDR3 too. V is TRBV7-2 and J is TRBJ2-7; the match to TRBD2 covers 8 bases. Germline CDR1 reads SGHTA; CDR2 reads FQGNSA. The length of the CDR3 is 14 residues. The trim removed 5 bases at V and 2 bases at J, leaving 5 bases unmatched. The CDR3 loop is CASSISGTAYEQYF. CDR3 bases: TGTGCCAGCAGCATTAGCGGGACCGCCTACGAGCAGTACTTC.

The CDR3 sequence: CASSLAGLAGDTQYF. CDR3 nucleotides: TGTGCCAGCAGCTTAGCGGGCCTAGCGGGCGATACGCAGTATTTT. The V and J genes are TRBV7-2 and TRBJ2-3; 8 positions match TRBD2. Germline V gives CDR1 SGHTA, CDR2 FQGNSA. The CDR3 runs 15 residues. V lost 0 bases and J lost 6; bases outside the gene matches: 5.